This T cell receptor beta chain was identified during a study of cytomegalovirus exposure and HLA in healthy donors. Measured with immunoSEQ multiplex PCR; TCRdb has only the in-frame clones, and not every one. The sample yields fewer than 150,000 clones, about 87% seen once. Germline lookup yields CDR1 SGHRS and CDR2 YFSETQ. The V and J ends lost 5 bases and 7 bases, in that order; junction bases with no gene match: 14. This CDR3 is 16 amino acids long. The V call is TRBV5-1, the J call TRBJ1-4, with 7 nucleotides matching TRBD1. This clonotype was obtained from a man aged 18 to 30 in good health and CMV-seronegative. The sequenced sample consisted of PBMCs. This CDR3 reads CASRRGTVSSAEKLFF. DNA for the CDR3: TGCGCCAGCAGACGCGGGACAGTTTCTTCTGCTGAAAAACTGTTTTTT.